The clone carrying this TCR beta chain was recorded at least ten times. Its ends do not fully match the called genes, so a read error is possible. The CDR3 length is 16 residues. Germline CDR1 and CDR2: SGHRS and YFSETQ. These data belong to a study of identical twins. Each CDR3 protein is one row after TCRdb ran MiXCR on the 5' RACE reads. The sample lists about 790,000 distinct CDR3 sequences, roughly 20% occurring once. The same data also contributed to another study, on T cells expressing NK-cell markers. As reported in that work: The CD3+CD56-NKG2C+ fraction of a handful of donors was likewise dominated by these clonotypes.

The source of this sequence is a woman aged 18-30 years in good health. What was sequenced was PBMCs. The genes are TRBV5-1 and TRBJ2-1; 15 nucleotides agree with TRBD2. CDR3 nucleotide sequence: TGTGCCAGCAGCTTAGGACTAGCGGGGGGGTACAATGAGCAGTTCTTC. Translated: CASSLGLAGGYNEQFF.